Listed here are 21 T cell receptor beta chains from one sample, sequenced in a study of beta chain features in type 1 diabetes (dated by TCRdb to the late 2010s). No antigen has been assigned to these receptors. The method behind the library was the immunoSEQ multiplex PCR assay. The entire amount of isolated RNA was reverse transcribed using the High Capacity cDNA Reverse Transcription Kit, so the sequenced TCRB transcripts were expressed ones. Held by TCRdb, this immuneACCESS table contains in-frame sequences only and omits some clones. Under half of the omission traces to an unresolved V gene where checked; the cause of the rest is unknown. The sample records about 150,000 clones, about a tenth of which are singletons. Of the sample, more than 0.4% falls within the top ten clones. Broader findings and caveats from the paper: In all four CD4+ subsets, TCRB CDR3 length was moderately but significantly shorter in type 1 diabetes patients.

The sample consisted of central memory CD4+ T cells from blood. Receptor source: a man aged 30-40 years with type 1 diabetes.

V usage is TRBV29-1 and J usage is TRBJ2-5; D possibly corresponds to TRBD2 (6 bases). Trimming cost V 3 bases and J 2 bases, with 13 bases left between them. Germline V gives CDR1 SQVTM, CDR2 ANQGSEA. The CDR3 runs to 14 residues. The DNA for the CDR3 is TGCAGCGTTGATGGGGGGAGTGGACAAGAGACCCAGTACTTC. Its translation: CSVDGGSGQETQYF. The complete variable domain, with remaining parts taken from reference TRBV29-1 and TRBJ2-5, reads SAVISQKPSRDICQRGTSLTIQCQVDSQVTMMFWYRQQPGQSLTLIATANQGSEATYESGFVIDKFPISRPNLTFSTLTVSNMSPEDSSIYLCSVDGGSGQETQYFGPGTRLLVL.

Only a few counts were recorded for this clone. The chain carries TRBV6-5 and TRBJ1-2; D gene ambiguous. With 5 bases removed from V and 7 bases from J, the gap between germline ends came to 14 bases. The germline V gene encodes CDR1 MNHEY and CDR2 SVGAGI. The CDR3 has 13 residues. In nucleotides, the CDR3 is TGTGCCAGCAGTGAGGGAACGAGGGCTGGCTACACCTTC. Translating gives CASSEGTRAGYTF.

The chain carries TRBV19 and TRBJ2-7, with D perhaps TRBD2 (6 bases). This CDR3 region has 15 residues. V dropped 4 bases and J dropped 0 bases, with 13 bases sitting between them. Germline V lookup: CDR1 LNHDA, CDR2 SQIVND (reference sequence). This CDR3 reads CASSSPGRSSYEQYF. The DNA of the CDR3 is TGTGCCAGTAGTAGCCCCGGGAGAAGCTCCTACGAGCAGTACTTC.

The chain has TRBV7-9 and TRBJ1-1; 11 bases map to TRBD1. The CDR3 totals 16 residues. The V gene's germline CDR1 is SEHNR and CDR2 FQNEAQ (reference sequence). V lost 5 bases to trimming and J lost 4 bases; unmatched junction nucleotides: 9. The CDR3 spells CASSLGTGGWRTEAFF. As DNA, the CDR3 is TGTGCCAGCAGCCTAGGGACAGGGGGATGGCGCACTGAAGCTTTCTTT.

V and J are TRBV5-1 and TRBJ2-1; 7 nucleotides agree with TRBD2. With 4 bases clipped from V and 0 bases from J, the junction kept 10 bases outside the gene matches. In germline, CDR1 is SGHRS, CDR2 YFSETQ. This CDR3 has 17 residues. CDR3 amino acids: CASSPSSLATSYNEQFF. CDR3 DNA: TGCGCCAGCAGCCCCTCTTCACTAGCGACCTCCTACAATGAGCAGTTCTTC. The full variable domain, with the rest looked up from reference TRBV5-1 and TRBJ2-1, is KAGVTQTPRYLIKTRGQQVTLSCSPISGHRSVSWYQQTPGQGLQFLFEYFSETQRNKGNFPGRFSGRQFSNSRSEMNVSTLELGDSALYLCASSPSSLATSYNEQFFGPGTRLTVL.

This chain uses TRBV9 with TRBJ2-1; 12 bases map to TRBD2. J was trimmed by 4 bases and V by 3 bases; bases with no gene match: 5. The CDR3 is 16 residues long. CDR1 and CDR2 from the germline V gene are SGDLS and YYNGEE. The DNA for the CDR3 is TGTGCCAGCAGCGCCACTAGCGGGAGGACGTACAATGAGCAGTTCTTC. It encodes CASSATSGRTYNEQFF.

The V gene is TRBV5-1, the J gene TRBJ2-1; D is possibly TRBD2 (6 bases). The CDR3 length is 15 residues. V lost 0 bases and J lost 2, with 9 bases in between. Germline CDR1 is SGHRS and CDR2 is YFSETQ. CDR3 DNA sequence: TGCGCCAGCAGCTTGGACGGGAGTCCCTACAATGAGCAGTTCTTC. Translating it yields CASSLDGSPYNEQFF.

This clone appeared a few times. This chain connects TRBV18 to TRBJ2-5; 7 bases are shared with TRBD1. Germline V gene sequence: CDR1 KGHSH, CDR2 LQKENI. V lost 5 bases and J lost 5; bases outside the gene matches: 14. CDR3 length: 16 residues. DNA of the CDR3: TGTGCCAGCTCAGAGTATACCACAGGGGCGGGCGAGACCCAGTACTTC. It encodes CASSEYTTGAGETQYF. The variable domain in full, with the rest retrieved from reference TRBV18 and TRBJ2-5, is NAGVMQNPRHLVRRRGQEARLRCSPMKGHSHVYWYRQLPEEGLKFMVYLQKENIIDESGMPKERFSAEFPKEGPSILRIQQVVRGDSAAYFCASSEYTTGAGETQYFGPGTRLLVL.

The gene calls are TRBV15 and TRBJ2-7, with D possibly being TRBD2 (5 bases). The CDR3 is 12 residues long. Germline CDR1 and CDR2: LNHNV and YYDKDF (reference sequence). Trimming took off 6 bases at V and 5 bases at J, with 11 bases between the two ends. For the CDR3, the DNA is TGTGCCACCAGTGCGGGTACTAACGAGCAGTACTTC. This gives the protein CATSAGTNEQYF.

This chain joins TRBV28 and TRBJ2-1; 8 bases align to TRBD2. Germline V gene sequence: CDR1 MDHEN, CDR2 SYDVKM. J was trimmed by 8 bases and V by 1 base; bases with no gene match: 7. CDR3 length: 15 residues. This chain's CDR3 is CASSLYGGRNDEQFF. CDR3 nucleotides: TGTGCCAGCAGTTTATATGGCGGGAGGAATGATGAGCAGTTCTTC.

The chain couples TRBV4-2 to TRBJ2-4; D perhaps matches TRBD1 (5 bases). The germline V gene encodes CDR1 LGHNA and CDR2 YNFKEQ. CDR3 size: 16 residues. V lost 1 base and J 2 bases, leaving 12 bases between the germline ends. For the CDR3, the DNA is TGTGCCAGCAGCCAAGTTTACCCAGGGACCAAAAACATTCAGTACTTC. Translating gives CASSQVYPGTKNIQYF.

The chain combines TRBV27 with TRBJ1-3; TRBD1 is a possible D gene (5 bases). The CDR3 loop spans 14 amino acids. Germline CDR1 MNHEY, CDR2 SMNVEV (reference sequence). V lost 0 bases, J lost 2 bases, and 5 bases lay in between. The CDR3 reads CASSLSGAGNTIYF. Here the CDR3 DNA reads TGTGCCAGCAGTTTATCAGGGGCTGGAAACACCATATATTTT.

In its sample, this clone was seen a few times. The V gene is TRBV6-6, the J gene TRBJ1-5; 7 nucleotides agree with TRBD1. The CDR3 sequence is 13 residues long. Germline V CDR1 and CDR2: MNHNY, SVGAGI (reference sequence). Trimming took 8 bases from V and 9 from J; bases not matched to a gene: 10. As DNA, the CDR3 is TGTGCCAGCGGTTCCGCAGGGGGTTGGCCCCAGCATTTT. It specifies CASGSAGGWPQHF.

This clone has more than one count but fewer than ten. CDR3 DNA sequence: TGTGCCAGCAGCCATTCCTACGGGACACCAAACAATGAGCAGTTCTTC. Translation gives CASSHSYGTPNNEQFF. The rearrangement links TRBV14 to TRBJ2-1; weak D call: TRBD1 (6 bases). The CDR3 length is 16 residues. Between the trimmed V and J ends, which lost 3 bases and 5 bases, there was a span of 17 bases. The V gene's germline CDR1 is SGHDN and CDR2 FVKESK.

This clone appeared a few times. The chain employs TRBV10-3 and TRBJ1-5; perhaps TRBD1 as D (5 bases). V dropped 4 bases and J dropped 7 bases, with 11 bases sitting between them. In germline, CDR1 is ENHRY, CDR2 SYGVKD. The CDR3 spans 13 residues. The CDR3 spells CAISGDSYQPQHF. CDR3 DNA sequence: TGTGCCATCAGTGGGGACTCTTACCAGCCCCAGCATTTT.

The J gene is TRBJ1-3, the V gene TRBV9; D is ambiguous. CDR1 and CDR2 from the germline V gene are SGDLS and YYNGEE. With 4 bases removed from V and 2 bases from J, the gap between germline ends came to 13 bases. This CDR3 contains 15 residues. Here the CDR3 DNA reads TGTGCCAGCAGCCCCCTTCAAGCTACTGGAAACACCATATATTTT. This sequence encodes CASSPLQATGNTIYF.

This clone was detected only a few times. The chain is built from TRBV18 and TRBJ1-4; TRBD1 matches at 10 bases. CDR1 is KGHSH and CDR2 is LQKENI in the germline V gene. Unmatched junction bases numbered 2, after V lost 2 bases and J lost 8 bases. This CDR3 is 14 amino acids long. The CDR3 here is CASSPGTGEEKLFF. The CDR3 region has the DNA TGTGCCAGCTCACCAGGGACAGGGGAGGAAAAACTGTTTTTT.

This chain links TRBV25-1 with TRBJ2-5; D not certain. Germline CDR1 is MGHDK and CDR2 is SYGVNS. The length of the CDR3 is 18 residues. V lost 2 bases and J lost 1, with 20 bases in between. CDR3 nucleotide sequence: TGTGCCAGCAGTGAACTCCCAAAGACGGCTAGAAGCCAAGAGACCCAGTACTTC. Translating it yields CASSELPKTARSQETQYF.

V and J are TRBV30 and TRBJ2-7; 7 nucleotides align to TRBD2. The CDR3 spans 14 residues. Germline lookup yields CDR1 GTSNPN and CDR2 SVGIG (reference sequence). The V gene end was trimmed by 1 base and the J gene end by 0 bases; junction bases not matched to a gene: 3. CDR3 protein: CAWSAGGSSYEQYF. CDR3 nucleotide sequence: TGTGCCTGGAGTGCGGGCGGGAGCTCCTACGAGCAGTACTTC.

The chain joins TRBV10-3 to TRBJ2-7; 11 nucleotides align to TRBD1. Germline V lookup: CDR1 ENHRY, CDR2 SYGVKD. The CDR3 spans 16 residues. J lost 6 bases, V lost 2 bases, and 9 bases had no gene match. CDR3 sequence: CAISEPLGQGVREQYF. CDR3 nucleotide sequence: TGTGCCATCAGTGAGCCCTTGGGACAGGGGGTACGCGAGCAGTACTTC.

This clone occurred a few times. The genes are TRBV9 and TRBJ2-1, with 8 bases lining up with TRBD2. The germline gives CDR1 SGDLS, CDR2 YYNGEE. J was trimmed by 3 bases and V by 5 bases; bases with no gene match: 10. The CDR3 contains 16 residues. The CDR3 DNA sequence: TGTGCCAGCAGTGAGCCCCATAGCGGGATCTACAATGAGCAGTTCTTC. It specifies CASSEPHSGIYNEQFF.